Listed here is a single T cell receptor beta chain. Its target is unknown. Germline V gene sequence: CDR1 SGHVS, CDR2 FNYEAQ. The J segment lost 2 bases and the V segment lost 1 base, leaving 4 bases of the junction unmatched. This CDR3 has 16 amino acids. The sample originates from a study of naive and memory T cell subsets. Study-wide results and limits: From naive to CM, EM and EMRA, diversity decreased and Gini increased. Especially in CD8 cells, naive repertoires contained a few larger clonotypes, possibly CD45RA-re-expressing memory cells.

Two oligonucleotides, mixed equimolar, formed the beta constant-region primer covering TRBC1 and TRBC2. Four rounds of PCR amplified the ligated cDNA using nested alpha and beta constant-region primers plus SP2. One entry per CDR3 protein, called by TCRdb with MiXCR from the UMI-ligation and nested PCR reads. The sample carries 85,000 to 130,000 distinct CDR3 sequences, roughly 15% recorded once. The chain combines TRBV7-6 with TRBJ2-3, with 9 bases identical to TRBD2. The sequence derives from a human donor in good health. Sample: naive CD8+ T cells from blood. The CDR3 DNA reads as TGTGCCAGCAGCTTAGAGGCTAGCGGGATCACAGATACGCAGTATTTT. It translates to CASSLEASGITDTQYF.